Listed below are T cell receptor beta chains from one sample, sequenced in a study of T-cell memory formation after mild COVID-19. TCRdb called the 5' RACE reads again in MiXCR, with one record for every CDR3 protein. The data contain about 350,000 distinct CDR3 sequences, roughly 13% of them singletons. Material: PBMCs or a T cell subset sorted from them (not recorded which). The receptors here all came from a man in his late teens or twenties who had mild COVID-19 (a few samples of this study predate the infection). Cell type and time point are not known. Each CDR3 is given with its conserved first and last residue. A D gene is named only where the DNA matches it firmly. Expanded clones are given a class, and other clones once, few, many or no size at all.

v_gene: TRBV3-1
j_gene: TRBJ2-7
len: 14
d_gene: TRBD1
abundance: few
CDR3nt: TGTGCCAGCAGCCAAGTCAGGGGGCTCTACGAGCAGTACTTC
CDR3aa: CASSQVRGLYEQYF

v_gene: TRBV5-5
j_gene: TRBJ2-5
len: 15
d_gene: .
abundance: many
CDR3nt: TGTGCCAGCAGCCTAATCCCAGGGTCAGGGGAGACCCAGTACTTC
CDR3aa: CASSLIPGSGETQYF

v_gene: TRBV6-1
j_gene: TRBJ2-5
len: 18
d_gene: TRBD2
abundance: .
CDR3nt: TGTGCCAGCAGTGAGTGGACTAGCGGGGCCGGCGGGGAAGAGACCCAGTACTTC
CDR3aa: CASSEWTSGAGGEETQYF

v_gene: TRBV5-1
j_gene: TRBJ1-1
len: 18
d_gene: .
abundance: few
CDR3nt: TGCGCCAGCAGCCCCATGGGGCTGGAAAGACCTATGAACACTGAAGCTTTCTTT
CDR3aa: CASSPMGLERPMNTEAFF

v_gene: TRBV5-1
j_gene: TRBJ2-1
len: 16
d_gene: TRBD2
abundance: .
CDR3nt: TGCGCCAGCAGCTTGGGACTAGCGGGGGACCACAATGAGCAGTTCTTC
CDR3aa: CASSLGLAGDHNEQFF

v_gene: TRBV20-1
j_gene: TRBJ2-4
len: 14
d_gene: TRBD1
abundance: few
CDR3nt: TGCAGTGCCCTAGCCGGGACAGGGGGGAACATTCAGTACTTC
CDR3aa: CSALAGTGGNIQYF

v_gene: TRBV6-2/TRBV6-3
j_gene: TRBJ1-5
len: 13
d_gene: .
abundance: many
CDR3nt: TGTGCCAGCAGTTACGAGGTGTATCAGCCCCAGCATTTT
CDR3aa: CASSYEVYQPQHF

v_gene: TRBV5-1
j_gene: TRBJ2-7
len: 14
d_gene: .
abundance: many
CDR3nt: TGCGCCAGCAGCTTGTCTGTCCCCTCCTACGAGCAGTACTTC
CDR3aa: CASSLSVPSYEQYF

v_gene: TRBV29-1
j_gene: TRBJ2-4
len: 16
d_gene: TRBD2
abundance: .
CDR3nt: TGCAGCGTAGCTGGGACTAGCGGTTTCGGCAAAAACATTCAGTACTTC
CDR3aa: CSVAGTSGFGKNIQYF

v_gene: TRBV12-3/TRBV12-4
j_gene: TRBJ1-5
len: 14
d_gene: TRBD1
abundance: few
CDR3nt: TGTGCCAGCAGTGGGGGACAGGCGAATCAGCCCCAGCATTTT
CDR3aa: CASSGGQANQPQHF

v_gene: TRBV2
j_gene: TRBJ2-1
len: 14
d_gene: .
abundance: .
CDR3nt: TGTGCCAGCAGTAGACCCCCGAGCCGAAATGAGCAGTTCTTC
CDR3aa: CASSRPPSRNEQFF

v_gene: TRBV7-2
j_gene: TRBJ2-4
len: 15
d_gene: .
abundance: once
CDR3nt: TGTGCCAGCAGCCCCCATAGTCTTGATAAAAACATTCAGTACTTC
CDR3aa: CASSPHSLDKNIQYF

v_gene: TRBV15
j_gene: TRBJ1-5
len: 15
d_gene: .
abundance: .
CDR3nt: TGTGCCACCAGTAGCGAGGTCCTTAGCAATCAGCCCCAGCATTTT
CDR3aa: CATSSEVLSNQPQHF

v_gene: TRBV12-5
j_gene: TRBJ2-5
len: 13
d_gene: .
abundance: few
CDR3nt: TGTGCTAGTGCCAAAACAGTACAAGAGACCCAGTACTTC
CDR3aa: CASAKTVQETQYF

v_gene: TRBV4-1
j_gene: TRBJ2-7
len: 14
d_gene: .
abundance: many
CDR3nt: TGCGCCAGCAGCCAAGAAGCCAGTACCTACGAGCAGTACTTC
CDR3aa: CASSQEASTYEQYF

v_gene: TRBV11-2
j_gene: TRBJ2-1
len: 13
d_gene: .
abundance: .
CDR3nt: TGTGCCAGCAAGGAGTTACGGTTCAATGAGCAGTTCTTC
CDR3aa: CASKELRFNEQFF